This TCR beta chain is drawn from a study of identical twins. In this sample, this clonotype turned up a few times. MiXCR was run by TCRdb on the 5' RACE reads, yielding one entry per CDR3 protein. This table has 420,000 or so distinct CDR3 sequences, under 20% appearing once. Trimming took off 5 bases at V and 1 base at J, with 14 bases between the two ends. Looked up from germline, CDR1 is SGHTA and CDR2 is FQGNSA. This CDR3 comprises 15 residues. The rearrangement joins TRBV7-2 to TRBJ2-5; TRBD2 might be the D (6 bases). This receptor was taken from a man between 50 and 59 years old in good health. Sequencing input: naive T cells sorted from blood. CDR3 region: CASSTRLVPQETQYF. The CDR3 nucleotides read TGTGCCAGCAGCACTCGACTAGTCCCCCAAGAGACCCAGTACTTC. The full variable domain, in which reference TRBV7-2 and TRBJ2-5 provide the parts outside the CDR3, is GAGVSQSPSNKVTEKGKDVELRCDPISGHTALYWYRQSLGQGLEFLIYFQGNSAPDKSGLPSDRFSAERTGGSVSTLTIQRTQQEDSAVYLCASSTRLVPQETQYFGPGTRLLVL.